This T cell receptor (beta chain) was sequenced in a study of cytomegalovirus exposure and HLA in healthy donors. Study outcomes and limitations: It was 150 or so TCR beta chains that were listed as cytomegalovirus-associated.

This clone was detected once. Antigen unknown. Profiled with immunoSEQ multiplex PCR; TCRdb holds only in-frame clones, not every one. Of around 220,000 clones in the sample, around 80% are singletons; the top ten hold about 14%. Trimming at V came to 7 bases and at J to 2 bases, leaving 6 bases not matched to a gene. The germline CDR1 and CDR2 sequences are SGHRS and YFSETQ. The CDR3 sequence is 17 residues long. Input material: PBMCs. This receptor was identified in a woman in her 30s in good health and CMV-seropositive. The rearrangement uses TRBV5-1 and TRBJ2-2; TRBD2 matches at 15 bases. Here the CDR3 DNA reads TGCGCCAGCCGTGGGACTAGCGGGAGGAAAAACACCGGGGAGCTGTTTTTT. Residues: CASRGTSGRKNTGELFF.